Listed below are T cell receptor beta chains from one sample, sequenced in a study of control samples from healthy donors and cancer patients. The data were produced by immunoSEQ multiplex PCR, yet TCRdb's version contains in-frame clones alone and is incomplete. The table records fewer than 120,000 clones, 88% of them present only once. Source material: PBMCs. The origin of the receptors is a woman in her fifties or sixties with lung cancer. Both conserved end residues are part of each CDR3. The D gene is left open where the match is weak. Expanded clones get a size class; other rows say once, few or many, or leave the size out.

CDR3 protein,CDR3 DNA,D gene,clone size,J gene,V gene
CASSIGRRNQPQHF,TGTGCCAGTAGTATCGGAAGGCGGAATCAGCCCCAGCATTTT,NA,few,TRBJ1-5,TRBV19
CASSDRHGWTEAFF,TGTGCCAGCAGTGATAGGCATGGGTGGACTGAAGCTTTCTTT,NA,NA,TRBJ1-1,TRBV2
CASSQERRYEQYF,TGCGCCAGCAGCCAAGAGAGGAGATACGAGCAGTACTTC,NA,NA,TRBJ2-7,TRBV4-3
CASSSRDRGTDTQYF,TGTGCCAGCAGCTCCCGGGACAGGGGAACAGATACGCAGTATTTT,TRBD1,NA,TRBJ2-3,TRBV7-9
CASSFAGDTQYF,TGTGCCAGCAGTTTTGCGGGGGATACGCAGTATTTT,NA,NA,TRBJ2-3,TRBV12-3/TRBV12-4
CASSFIQGSNQPQHF,TGTGCCAGCAGCTTTATCCAGGGAAGCAATCAGCCCCAGCATTTT,NA,NA,TRBJ1-5,TRBV7-8
CASSLEGSREAFF,TGTGCCAGCAGCTTAGAGGGGTCGAGAGAAGCTTTCTTT,NA,NA,TRBJ1-1,TRBV7-3
CASSPPGGYGYTF,TGCGCCAGCAGCCCACCCGGGGGGTATGGCTACACCTTC,NA,once,TRBJ1-2,TRBV5-1
CASSLRGDSYNEQFF,TGTGCCAGCAGCCTCAGGGGGGACTCCTACAATGAGCAGTTCTTC,NA,once,TRBJ2-1,TRBV7-3
CASSAGGLLGPYGYTF,TGTGCCAGCAGTGCGGGGGGTCTTTTGGGACCCTATGGCTACACCTTC,NA,NA,TRBJ1-2,TRBV6-1
CASSYSTLTPEAFF,TGTGCCAGCAGTTACTCGACTTTAACACCAGAAGCTTTCTTT,NA,NA,TRBJ1-1,TRBV6-5
CATSRDRGDWNEQFF,TGTGCCACCAGTAGAGATAGGGGGGATTGGAATGAGCAGTTCTTC,NA,once,TRBJ2-1,TRBV15
CASSQEGPSWETQYF,TGTGCCAGCAGCCAAGAAGGTCCCTCTTGGGAGACCCAGTACTTC,NA,NA,TRBJ2-5,TRBV3-1/TRBV3-2
CASSYGRHQETQYF,TGTGCCAGCAGTTACGGGCGGCACCAAGAGACCCAGTACTTC,NA,NA,TRBJ2-5,TRBV6-6
CASSLQGPRGEQYF,TGTGCCAGCAGTTTACAGGGGCCCAGGGGGGAGCAGTACTTC,TRBD1,NA,TRBJ2-7,TRBV27
CASTNTDTQYF,TGTGCCAGCACAAATACAGATACGCAGTATTTT,NA,NA,TRBJ2-3,TRBV18
CASSATRTGVGNTIYF,TGTGCCAGCAGTGCGACCAGGACAGGGGTAGGAAACACCATATATTTT,TRBD1,once,TRBJ1-3,TRBV28
CASIGTVIGEAFF,TGTGCCAGCATTGGGACGGTCATCGGGGAAGCTTTCTTT,NA,once,TRBJ1-1,TRBV28
CASSTGTGTNQSQHF,TGTGCCAGCAGCACCGGGACAGGCACGAATCAGTCCCAGCATTTT,TRBD1,NA,TRBJ1-5,TRBV7-9
CASSFVGAGGPSETQYF,TGTGCCAGCAGCTTTGTCGGCGCGGGGGGCCCCAGCGAGACCCAGTACTTC,NA,NA,TRBJ2-5,TRBV12-1
CASSLGTGFQPQHF,TGTGCCAGCTCTCTCGGGACAGGGTTTCAGCCCCAGCATTTT,TRBD1,few,TRBJ1-5,TRBV2
CASSSRDRAYEQYF,TGTGCCAGCAGCTCCCGGGACAGGGCATACGAGCAGTACTTC,TRBD1,NA,TRBJ2-7,TRBV7-9
CASPFTQCFDQPQHF,TGTGCCAGTCCTTTCACCCAATGTTTCGATCAGCCCCAGCATTTT,NA,NA,TRBJ1-5,TRBV27
CASSDGQAPNTEAFF,TGTGCCAGCAGTGATGGGCAGGCCCCCAACACTGAAGCTTTCTTT,NA,NA,TRBJ1-1,TRBV6-1
CASSVAEGWQGGYTF,TGTGCCAGCAGCGTAGCTGAGGGGTGGCAGGGTGGCTACACCTTC,NA,NA,TRBJ1-2,TRBV9
CASSEVYGGTNYGYTF,TGTGCCAGCAGTGAAGTCTACGGGGGGACTAACTATGGCTACACCTTC,NA,NA,TRBJ1-2,TRBV6-1
CASRVTGRREKLFF,TGTGCCAGCAGAGTGACAGGAAGGAGGGAAAAACTGTTTTTT,NA,NA,TRBJ1-4,TRBV28
CASIGGSFNEQFF,TGTGCCAGTATCGGCGGGAGTTTTAATGAGCAGTTCTTC,TRBD2,NA,TRBJ2-1,TRBV19
CASSWARGYEQYF,TGTGCCAGCAGCTGGGCCCGGGGCTACGAGCAGTACTTC,NA,NA,TRBJ2-7,TRBV5-8
CASSVGQVGYNEQFF,TGTGCCAGCAGCGTAGGACAGGTGGGATACAATGAGCAGTTCTTC,NA,NA,TRBJ2-1,TRBV9
CASSQGALITYNEQFF,TGTGCCAGCTCACAGGGGGCGTTGATAACCTACAATGAGCAGTTCTTC,TRBD1,NA,TRBJ2-1,TRBV2
CASSLNRDNYGYTF,TGCGCCAGCAGCTTAAACAGGGATAACTATGGCTACACCTTC,NA,NA,TRBJ1-2,TRBV5-1
CASGREGGVFNYGYTF,TGTGCCAGCGGAAGGGAGGGGGGGGTTTTTAACTATGGCTACACCTTC,NA,NA,TRBJ1-2,TRBV9
CASSLAGAGELFF,TGTGCCAGCAGTTTAGCAGGGGCCGGGGAGCTGTTTTTT,NA,NA,TRBJ2-2,TRBV12-3/TRBV12-4
CASSQDIASGGYNEQFF,TGTGCCAGCAGCCAAGATATTGCTAGCGGGGGGTACAATGAGCAGTTCTTC,TRBD2,NA,TRBJ2-1,TRBV4-2
CASSVGDRRYEKLFF,TGTGCCAGCAGCGTAGGGGACAGGAGATACGAAAAACTGTTTTTT,TRBD1,once,TRBJ1-4,TRBV9
CSASPGLAGYEQFF,TGCAGTGCTAGTCCGGGACTAGCGGGTTATGAGCAGTTCTTC,TRBD2,NA,TRBJ2-1,TRBV20-1